Following are 18 T cell receptor beta chains from one sample sequenced in a study of CD8+ T cells in alopecia areata. Following RNA extraction, reverse transcription yielded cDNA that acted as the sequencing template. TCRdb's copy holds only in-frame clones and misses some; the assay was immunoSEQ multiplex PCR. The table records roughly 65,000 clones, under 55% of them present only once. Sample: CD8+ T cells sorted from blood, taken at week 0. The receptors derive from a human donor with alopecia areata.

Sample share makes this clone medium-sized. The gene calls are TRBV11-1 and TRBJ2-5, with 7 bases fitting TRBD2. V shed 5 bases, J shed 4 bases, and the junction held 10 bases outside the gene matches. CDR1 and CDR2 (germline): SGHAT, FQDESV (reference sequence). The CDR3 covers 15 residues. This CDR3 is CASSITGTTGETQYF. For the CDR3, the DNA is TGTGCCAGCAGCATCACCGGGACTACCGGAGAGACCCAGTACTTC.

This clone was counted between two and nine times. This chain links TRBV5-4 with TRBJ1-1; perhaps TRBD1 as D (6 bases). Between the trimmed V and J ends, which lost 0 bases and 3 bases, there was a span of 21 bases. CDR3 size: 18 residues. Germline V lookup: CDR1 SGHNT, CDR2 YYREEE (reference sequence). The CDR3 sequence is CASSLAWDKGRGDTEAFF. The CDR3, as DNA: TGTGCCAGCAGCTTGGCCTGGGACAAGGGTAGGGGAGACACTGAAGCTTTCTTT. The full variable domain, its missing parts supplied by reference TRBV5-4 and TRBJ1-1, is ETGVTQSPTHLIKTRGQQVTLRCSSQSGHNTVSWYQQALGQGPQFIFQYYREEENGRGNFPPRFSGLQFPNYSSELNVNALELDDSALYLCASSLAWDKGRGDTEAFFGQGTRLTVV.

In this sample, this clone turned up a few times. This chain links TRBV5-8 with TRBJ1-5; D is undetermined. V was cut by 1 base and J by 2 bases, with 10 bases left in between. CDR3 length: 15 amino acids. CDR1 is SGHTS, CDR2 YDEGEE, per germline. The CDR3 loop reads CASSLYTAGNQPQHF. DNA of the CDR3: TGTGCCAGCAGCTTGTACACAGCGGGCAATCAGCCCCAGCATTTT.

This clone was found a few times. V gene TRBV29-1 combines with J gene TRBJ2-7, with 7 positions matching TRBD1. J was trimmed by 2 bases and V by 6 bases; bases with no gene match: 7. Per the germline V gene, CDR1 is SQVTM and CDR2 is ANQGSEA. The CDR3 sequence is 13 residues long. CDR3 nucleotides: TGCAGCGTCACCGGGACAGCCACCTACGAGCAGTACTTC. It encodes CSVTGTATYEQYF.

The chain links TRBV9 to TRBJ2-1; 12 nucleotides agree with TRBD2. The junction had 6 bases not matched to a gene; V was cut back by 3 bases and J by 5 bases. This CDR3 has 16 residues. Germline-derived CDR1 and CDR2 are SGDLS and YYNGEE. The CDR3: CASSARLAGAHNEQFF. The CDR3 coding sequence is TGTGCCAGCAGCGCGAGACTAGCGGGAGCACACAATGAGCAGTTCTTC.

By sample share, this clone is large (0.1 to 1%). Other nucleotide sequences in the sample specify the same CDR3. The chain joins TRBV28 to TRBJ2-1, with D possibly matching TRBD1 (5 bases). Per the germline V gene, CDR1 is MDHEN and CDR2 is SYDVKM. Trimming stripped 6 bases from V and 0 bases from J, with 12 bases between. There are 15 residues in the CDR3. DNA of the CDR3: TGTGCCAGCAGATACGACAGTAGCTCCTACAATGAGCAGTTCTTC. It translates to CASRYDSSSYNEQFF.

CDR3 amino acids: CASSPNFPNTEAFF. DNA of the CDR3: TGTGCCAGCAGTCCCAATTTTCCGAACACTGAAGCTTTCTTT. The chain combines TRBV27 with TRBJ1-1; no reliable D call. In germline, CDR1 is MNHEY, CDR2 SMNVEV (reference sequence). The CDR3 runs 14 residues. Trimming shortened V by 5 bases and J by 1 base, and 11 bases separated the two germline ends.

With respect to this clone: Relative to the germline gene, one junction end is altered; a read error may explain this. Different DNA sequences within this sample yield the same CDR3. The CDR3 here is CASSPYGGTQYF. CDR3 nucleotide sequence: TGCGCCAGCAGCCCCTATGGGGGAACGCAGTATTTT. This rearrangement joins TRBV5-4 to TRBJ2-3, with D perhaps given as TRBD1 or TRBD2 (5 bases each). Germline CDR1 is SGHNT and CDR2 is YYREEE (reference sequence). The CDR3 runs 12 residues.

In regard to this clone: At one end, the junction sequence differs from germline, possibly due to a read error. The rearrangement joins TRBV30 to TRBJ2-1; D not certain. The germline CDR1 and CDR2 sequences are GTSNPN and SVGIG (reference sequence). There are 11 residues in the CDR3. CDR3 in amino acids: CAWSWSNKQFF. The DNA of the CDR3 is TGTGCCTGGAGTTGGAGCAATAAGCAGTTCTTC.

The chain has TRBV9 and TRBJ2-1; the D gene is possibly TRBD2 (5 bases). There are 12 residues in the CDR3. Per germline, CDR1 SGDLS and CDR2 YYNGEE. V was trimmed by 4 bases and J by 10 bases, leaving 12 bases between them. The DNA for the CDR3 is TGTGCCAGCAGCTCGGACTTCCGGGAGCAGTTCTTC. The encoded protein is CASSSDFREQFF. Together with reference TRBV9 and TRBJ2-1, the CDR3 gives the full variable domain: DSGVTQTPKHLITATGQRVTLRCSPRSGDLSVYWYQQSLDQGLQFLIQYYNGEERAKGNILERFSAQQFPDLHSELNLSSLELGDSALYFCASSSDFREQFFGPGTRLTVL.

The rearrangement links TRBV7-8 to TRBJ2-7; TRBD1 matches 7 bases. TRBJ2-5 matches the DNA end more closely, so the J call is doubtful. CDR1 is SGHVS and CDR2 is FQNEAQ in the germline V gene. There are 15 residues in the CDR3. CDR3 loop: CASSLRDRLQETQYF. The CDR3, as DNA: TGTGCCAGCAGCTTACGGGACAGACTCCAAGAGACCCAGTACTTC.

This clone was seen a few times. The chain links TRBV6-5 to TRBJ1-1, with a possible D match to TRBD1 (6 bases). CDR3 length: 14 residues. Trimming left V 5 bases short and J 4 bases short, with 14 bases between. CDR1 is MNHEY, CDR2 SVGAGI, per germline. CDR3 region: CASSPGVGGTEAFF. Here the CDR3 DNA reads TGTGCCAGCAGTCCAGGGGTTGGGGGCACTGAAGCTTTCTTT.

The V and J genes are TRBV7-9 and TRBJ2-1; 8 bases are a match to TRBD2. V shed 5 bases and J 9 bases; nucleotides not matched to a gene: 3. The CDR3 spans 12 residues. Germline V gene lookup returns CDR1 SEHNR and CDR2 FQNEAQ (reference sequence). The CDR3: CASSPGGSEQFF. For the CDR3, the DNA is TGTGCCAGCAGCCCGGGAGGGAGTGAGCAGTTCTTC.

This clone was seen only once. The genes are TRBV4-1 and TRBJ1-1; D call uncertain. Trimming left V 0 bases short and J 1 base short, with 9 bases between. This CDR3 comprises 15 residues. CDR1 MGHRA and CDR2 YSYEKL come from the germline V gene. Here the CDR3 DNA reads TGCGCCAGCAGCCAAGATCTTCCGGGGAACACTGAAGCTTTCTTT. Translating it yields CASSQDLPGNTEAFF.

The chain employs TRBV30 and TRBJ2-2; TRBD1 matches at 8 bases. This CDR3 is 16 amino acids long. CDR1 and CDR2 from the germline V gene are GTSNPN and SVGIG (reference sequence). V lost 5 bases and J lost 2; bases outside the gene matches: 10. The DNA for the CDR3 is TGTGCCTGGCTTACGTTCAGGGGGCAAAACACCGGGGAGCTGTTTTTT. Its translation: CAWLTFRGQNTGELFF.

The chain employs TRBV25-1 and TRBJ1-5; D is possibly TRBD1 (6 bases). CDR3 size: 12 residues. Germline CDR1 reads MGHDK; CDR2 reads SYGVNS. V lost 3 bases to trimming and J lost 9 bases, with 9 bases between them. The CDR3 coding sequence is TGTGCCAGCAGTGACACAGGGCCGCCCCAGCATTTT. Amino acid sequence: CASSDTGPPQHF.

The rearrangement joins TRBV7-9 to TRBJ2-7; possible D gene TRBD2, 5 bases. The V gene lost 3 bases and the J gene lost 7 bases, with 10 bases spanning the gap. The germline gives CDR1 SEHNR, CDR2 FQNEAQ (reference sequence). The CDR3 extends over 12 amino acids. CDR3 amino acids: CASSLDSREQYF. The DNA for the CDR3 is TGTGCCAGCAGCTTGGACTCACGAGAGCAGTACTTC. Full variable domain (missing parts from reference TRBV7-9 and TRBJ2-7): DTGVSQNPRHKITKRGQNVTFRCDPISEHNRLYWYRQTLGQGPEFLTYFQNEAQLEKSRLLSDRFSAERPKGSFSTLEIQRTEQGDSAMYLCASSLDSREQYFGPGTRLTVT.

The chain couples TRBV5-1 to TRBJ2-7; TRBD1 aligns across 12 bases. The germline gives CDR1 SGHRS, CDR2 YFSETQ. This CDR3 has 19 residues. The ends lost 4 bases at V and 5 bases at J; junction bases unmatched: 19. CDR3 DNA sequence: TGCGCCAGCAGCCCCGGGACAGGGGGCCCCGGAGTTTTCCTGGACGAGCAGTACTTC. Encoded protein: CASSPGTGGPGVFLDEQYF.